This TCR beta chain was sequenced for a study of cytomegalovirus exposure and HLA in healthy donors. Study-level information: Among the approximately 380 donors who were genotyped, roughly 76% fell in the genetic ancestry cluster that is associated with self-reported Caucasian donors.

PCR amplification relied on 60 Vbeta primers (plus 13 Jbeta primers). This table comes from immunoSEQ multiplex PCR, and its TCRdb copy is limited to in-frame clones, with some not included. The data contain tens of thousands of clones, roughly 80% of them seen just once; the ten biggest clones take up approximately 5.7%. This clone has only one observation. Per the germline V gene, CDR1 is LNHDA and CDR2 is SQIVND (reference sequence). The CDR3 spans 13 residues. Trimming took off 4 bases at V and 0 bases at J, with 4 bases between the two ends. The clonotype originates from a woman aged 50 to 60 in good health and CMV-seropositive. The chain has TRBV19 and TRBJ1-3, with D hard to call. Sample: PBMCs. The CDR3 coding sequence is TGTGCCAGTAGTACGGTCTCTGGAAACACCATATATTTT. Translated, it gives CASSTVSGNTIYF.